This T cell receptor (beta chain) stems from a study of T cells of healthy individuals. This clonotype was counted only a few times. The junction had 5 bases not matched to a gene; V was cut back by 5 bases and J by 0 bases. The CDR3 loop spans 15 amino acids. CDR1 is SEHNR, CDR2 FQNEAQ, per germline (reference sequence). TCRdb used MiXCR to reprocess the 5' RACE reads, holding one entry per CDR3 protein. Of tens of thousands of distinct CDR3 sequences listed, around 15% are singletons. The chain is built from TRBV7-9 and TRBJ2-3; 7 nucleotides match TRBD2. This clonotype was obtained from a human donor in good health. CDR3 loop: CASSQLATSTDTQYF. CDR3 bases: TGTGCCAGCAGCCAACTAGCGACCAGCACAGATACGCAGTATTTT.